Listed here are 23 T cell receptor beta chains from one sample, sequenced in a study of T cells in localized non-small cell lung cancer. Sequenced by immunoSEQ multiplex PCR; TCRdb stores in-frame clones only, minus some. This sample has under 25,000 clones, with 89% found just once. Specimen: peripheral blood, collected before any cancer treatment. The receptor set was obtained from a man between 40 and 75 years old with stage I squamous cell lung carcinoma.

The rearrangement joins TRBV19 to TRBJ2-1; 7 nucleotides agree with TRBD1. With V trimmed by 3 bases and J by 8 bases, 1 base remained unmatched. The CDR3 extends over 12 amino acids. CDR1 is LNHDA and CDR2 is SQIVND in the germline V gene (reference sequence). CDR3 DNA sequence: TGTGCCAGTAGTATTCAGGGGGATGAGCAGTTCTTC. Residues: CASSIQGDEQFF.

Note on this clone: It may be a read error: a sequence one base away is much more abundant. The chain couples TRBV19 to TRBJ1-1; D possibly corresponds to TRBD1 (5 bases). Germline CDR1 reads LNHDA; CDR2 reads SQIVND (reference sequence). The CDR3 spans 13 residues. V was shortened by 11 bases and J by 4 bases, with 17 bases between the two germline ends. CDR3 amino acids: CAANGGWSTEAFF. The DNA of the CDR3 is TGTGCCGCCAATGGGGGTTGGAGCACTGAAGCTTTCTTT.

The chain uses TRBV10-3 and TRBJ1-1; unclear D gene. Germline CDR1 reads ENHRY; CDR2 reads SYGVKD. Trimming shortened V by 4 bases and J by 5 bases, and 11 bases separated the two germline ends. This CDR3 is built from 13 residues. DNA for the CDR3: TGTGCCATCAGTGGGGCCGGGCAAACTGAAGCTTTCTTT. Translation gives CAISGAGQTEAFF.

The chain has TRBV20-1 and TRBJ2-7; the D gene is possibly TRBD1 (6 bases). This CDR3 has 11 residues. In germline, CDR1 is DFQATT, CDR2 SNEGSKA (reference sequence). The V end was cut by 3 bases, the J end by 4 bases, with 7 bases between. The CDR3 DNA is TGCAGTGCTAGCAGGGGATACGAGCAGTACTTC. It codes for CSASRGYEQYF.

The CDR3 here is CAWSVSGPKDTEAFF. The CDR3 DNA follows: TGTGCCTGGAGTGTAAGTGGACCGAAGGACACTGAAGCTTTCTTT. The rearrangement joins TRBV30 to TRBJ1-1, with D uncertain. The V end lost 0 bases, the J end lost 3 bases, and 14 bases lay between the germline ends. Per the germline V gene, CDR1 is GTSNPN and CDR2 is SVGIG (reference sequence). This CDR3 has 15 residues.

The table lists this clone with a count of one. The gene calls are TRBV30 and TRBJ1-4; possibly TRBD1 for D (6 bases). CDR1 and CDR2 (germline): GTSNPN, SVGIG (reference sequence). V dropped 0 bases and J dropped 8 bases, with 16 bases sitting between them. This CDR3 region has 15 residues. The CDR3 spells CAWSVDWGLGEKLFF. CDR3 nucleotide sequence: TGTGCCTGGAGTGTAGACTGGGGGCTGGGAGAAAAACTGTTTTTT.

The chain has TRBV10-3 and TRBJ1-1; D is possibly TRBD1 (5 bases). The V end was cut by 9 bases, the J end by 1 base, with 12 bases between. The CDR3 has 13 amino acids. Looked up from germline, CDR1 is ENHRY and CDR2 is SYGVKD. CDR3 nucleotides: TGTGCCATACGACAGACACAGAACACTGAAGCTTTCTTT. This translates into CAIRQTQNTEAFF.

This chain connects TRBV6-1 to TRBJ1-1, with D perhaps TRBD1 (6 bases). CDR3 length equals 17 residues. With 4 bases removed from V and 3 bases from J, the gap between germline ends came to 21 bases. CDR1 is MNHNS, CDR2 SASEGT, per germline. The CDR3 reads CASSGRTGNLPHTEAFF. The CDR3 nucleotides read TGTGCCAGCAGTGGTAGAACAGGGAACCTACCGCACACTGAAGCTTTCTTT.

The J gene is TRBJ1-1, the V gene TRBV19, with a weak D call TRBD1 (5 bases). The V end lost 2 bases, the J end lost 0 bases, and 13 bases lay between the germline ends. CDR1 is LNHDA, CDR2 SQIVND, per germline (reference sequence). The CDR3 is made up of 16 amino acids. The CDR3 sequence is CASSISAGQMNTEAFF. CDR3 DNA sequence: TGTGCCAGTAGTATATCGGCAGGGCAAATGAACACTGAAGCTTTCTTT.

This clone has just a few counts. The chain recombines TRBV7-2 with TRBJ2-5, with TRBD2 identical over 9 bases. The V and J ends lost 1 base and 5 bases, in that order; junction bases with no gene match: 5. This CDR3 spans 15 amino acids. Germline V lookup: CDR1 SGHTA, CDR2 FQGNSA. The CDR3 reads CASSLVAGGPETQYF. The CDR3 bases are TGTGCCAGCAGCTTAGTTGCGGGGGGGCCTGAGACCCAGTACTTC.

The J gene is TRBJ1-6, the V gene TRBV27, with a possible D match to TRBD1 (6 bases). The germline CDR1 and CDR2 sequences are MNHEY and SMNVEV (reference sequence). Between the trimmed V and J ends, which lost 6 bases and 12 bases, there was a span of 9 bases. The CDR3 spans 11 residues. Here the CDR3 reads CASSRGGPLHF. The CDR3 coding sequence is TGTGCCAGCAGCAGAGGGGGACCCCTCCACTTT.

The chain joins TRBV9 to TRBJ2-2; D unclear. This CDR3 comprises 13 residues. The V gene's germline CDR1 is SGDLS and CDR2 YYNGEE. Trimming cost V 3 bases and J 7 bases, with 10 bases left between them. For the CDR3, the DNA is TGTGCCAGCAGCGCCACTCCCGGCGGGGAGCTGTTTTTT. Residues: CASSATPGGELFF.

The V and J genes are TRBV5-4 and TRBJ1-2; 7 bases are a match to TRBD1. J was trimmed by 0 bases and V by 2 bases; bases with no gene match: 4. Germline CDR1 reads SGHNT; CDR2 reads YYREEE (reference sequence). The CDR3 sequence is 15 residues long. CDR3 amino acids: CASSFPGGANYGYTF. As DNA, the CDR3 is TGTGCCAGCAGCTTCCCAGGGGGAGCTAACTATGGCTACACCTTC.

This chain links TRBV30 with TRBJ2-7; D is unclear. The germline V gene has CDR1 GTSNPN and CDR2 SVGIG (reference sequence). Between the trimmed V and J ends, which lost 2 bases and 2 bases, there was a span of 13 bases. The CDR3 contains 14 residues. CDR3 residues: CAWSLGPVTYEQYF. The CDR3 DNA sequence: TGTGCCTGGAGTCTCGGACCCGTTACCTACGAGCAGTACTTC.

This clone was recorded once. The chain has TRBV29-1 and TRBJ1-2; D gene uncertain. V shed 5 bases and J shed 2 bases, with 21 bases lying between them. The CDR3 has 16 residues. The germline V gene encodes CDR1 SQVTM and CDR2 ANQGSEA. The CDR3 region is CSVLSPKTARNYGYTF. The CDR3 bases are TGCAGCGTTCTATCTCCTAAGACCGCTCGGAACTATGGCTACACCTTC.

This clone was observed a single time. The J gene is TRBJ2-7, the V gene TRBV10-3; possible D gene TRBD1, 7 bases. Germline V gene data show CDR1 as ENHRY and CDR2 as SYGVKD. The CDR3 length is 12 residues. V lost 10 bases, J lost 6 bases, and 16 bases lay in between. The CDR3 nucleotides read TGTGCCACAAGGGGGCAGGGGGGCGAGCAGTACTTC. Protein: CATRGQGGEQYF.

The CDR3 region is CASTRQPFWGSPLHF. Written as DNA, the CDR3 is TGTGCCAGTACCCGACAGCCTTTCTGGGGTTCACCCCTCCACTTT. V and J are TRBV19 and TRBJ1-6, with a possible D match to TRBD1 (5 bases). With 7 bases removed from V and 9 bases from J, the gap between germline ends came to 19 bases. This CDR3 comprises 15 residues. Germline CDR1 LNHDA, CDR2 SQIVND (reference sequence).

The DNA of the CDR3 is TGTGCCAGCAGCTTATTCTCGGGCAGGGATGGAAACACCATATATTTT. Its translation: CASSLFSGRDGNTIYF. V usage is TRBV7-9 and J usage is TRBJ1-3, with D possibly matching TRBD1 (5 bases). Trimming took off 2 bases at V and 3 bases at J, with 14 bases between the two ends. The germline V gene encodes CDR1 SEHNR and CDR2 FQNEAQ (reference sequence). The CDR3 covers 16 residues.

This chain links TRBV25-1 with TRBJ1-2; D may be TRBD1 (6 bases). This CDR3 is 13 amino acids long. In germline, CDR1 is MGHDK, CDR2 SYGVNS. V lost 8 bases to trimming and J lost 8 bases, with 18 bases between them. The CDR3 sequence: CASRSQGSGGYTF. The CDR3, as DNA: TGTGCCAGCCGGTCTCAGGGGAGTGGCGGCTACACCTTC.

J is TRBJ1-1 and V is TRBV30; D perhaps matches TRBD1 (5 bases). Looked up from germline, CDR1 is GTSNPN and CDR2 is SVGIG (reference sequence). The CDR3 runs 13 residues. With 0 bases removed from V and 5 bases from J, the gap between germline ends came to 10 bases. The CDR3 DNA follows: TGTGCCTGGAGTGTAAGGGGCGTGACTGAAGCTTTCTTT. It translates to CAWSVRGVTEAFF.

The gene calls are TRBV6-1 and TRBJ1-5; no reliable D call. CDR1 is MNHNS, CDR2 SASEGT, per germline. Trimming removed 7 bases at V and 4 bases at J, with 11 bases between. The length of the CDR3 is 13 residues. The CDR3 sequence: CASTPPLNQPQHF. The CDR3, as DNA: TGTGCCAGCACCCCCCCCTTAAATCAGCCCCAGCATTTT.

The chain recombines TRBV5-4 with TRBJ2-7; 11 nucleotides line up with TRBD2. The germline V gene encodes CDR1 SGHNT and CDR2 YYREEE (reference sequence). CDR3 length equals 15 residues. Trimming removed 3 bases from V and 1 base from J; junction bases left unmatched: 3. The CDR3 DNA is TGTGCCAGCAGCTCCGGGACTAGCGGTTCCTACGAGCAGTACTTC. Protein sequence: CASSSGTSGSYEQYF. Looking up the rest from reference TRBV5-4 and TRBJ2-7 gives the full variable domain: ETGVTQSPTHLIKTRGQQVTLRCSSQSGHNTVSWYQQALGQGPQFIFQYYREEENGRGNFPPRFSGLQFPNYSSELNVNALELDDSALYLCASSSGTSGSYEQYFGPGTRLTVT.

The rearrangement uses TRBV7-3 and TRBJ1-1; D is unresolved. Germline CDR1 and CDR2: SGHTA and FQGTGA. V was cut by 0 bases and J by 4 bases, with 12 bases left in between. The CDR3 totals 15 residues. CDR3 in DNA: TGTGCCAGCAGCTTAACGGGCAGGACGGGCACTGAAGCTTTCTTT. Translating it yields CASSLTGRTGTEAFF.